This T cell receptor beta chain appears in the sequencing data of a study of cytomegalovirus exposure and HLA in healthy donors. Germline V CDR1 and CDR2: MDHEN, SYDVKM. J lost 0 bases, V lost 7 bases, and 8 bases had no gene match. The CDR3 sequence is 16 residues long. Only one count was recorded for this clone. Its antigen is not known. Points from the study as a whole: Donor immune exposure was known only as CMV serostatus.

The PCR contained 60 Vbeta and 13 Jbeta primers. Profiling relied on immunoSEQ multiplex PCR, and the TCRdb table lists in-frame clones only, not all of them. The sample lists more than 95,000 clones; roughly four fifths were seen once. The sequenced sample was PBMCs. This chain links TRBV28 with TRBJ2-1, with TRBD2 matching 8 bases. This receptor was identified in a man aged 18 to 35 in good health and CMV-seronegative. CDR3 coding DNA: TGTGCCAGCACCCAAGGCGGGGGGTACTCCTACAATGAGCAGTTCTTC. It translates to CASTQGGGYSYNEQFF. The complete variable domain, with remaining parts taken from reference TRBV28 and TRBJ2-1, reads DVKVTQSSRYLVKRTGEKVFLECVQDMDHENMFWYRQDPGLGLRLIYFSYDVKMKEKGDIPEGYSVSREKKERFSLILESASTNQTSMYLCASTQGGGYSYNEQFFGPGTRLTVL.